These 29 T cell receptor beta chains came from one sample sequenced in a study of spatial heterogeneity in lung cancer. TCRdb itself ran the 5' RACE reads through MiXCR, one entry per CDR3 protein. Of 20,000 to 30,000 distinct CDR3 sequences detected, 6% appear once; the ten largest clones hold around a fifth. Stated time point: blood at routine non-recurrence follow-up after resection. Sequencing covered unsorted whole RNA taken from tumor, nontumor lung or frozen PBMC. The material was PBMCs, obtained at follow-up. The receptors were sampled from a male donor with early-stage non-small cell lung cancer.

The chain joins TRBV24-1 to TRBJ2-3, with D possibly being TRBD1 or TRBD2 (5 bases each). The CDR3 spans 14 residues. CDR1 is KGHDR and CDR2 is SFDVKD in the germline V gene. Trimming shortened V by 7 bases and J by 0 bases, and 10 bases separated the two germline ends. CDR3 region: CATRGPTSTDTQYF. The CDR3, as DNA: TGTGCCACCAGGGGACCAACAAGCACAGATACGCAGTATTTT.

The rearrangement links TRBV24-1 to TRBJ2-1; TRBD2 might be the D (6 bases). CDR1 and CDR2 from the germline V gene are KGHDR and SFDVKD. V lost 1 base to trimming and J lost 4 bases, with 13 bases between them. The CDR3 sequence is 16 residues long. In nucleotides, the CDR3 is TGTGCCACCAGTGATTTTAAAGCGGGCAAATACAATGAGCAGTTCTTC. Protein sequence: CATSDFKAGKYNEQFF.

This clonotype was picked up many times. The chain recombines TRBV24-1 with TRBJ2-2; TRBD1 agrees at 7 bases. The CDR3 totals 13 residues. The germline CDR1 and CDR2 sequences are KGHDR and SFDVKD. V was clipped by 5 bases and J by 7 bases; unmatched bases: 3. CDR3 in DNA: TGTGCCACCAGTGGACAGGGCGGCGGGGAGCTGTTTTTT. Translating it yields CATSGQGGGELFF.

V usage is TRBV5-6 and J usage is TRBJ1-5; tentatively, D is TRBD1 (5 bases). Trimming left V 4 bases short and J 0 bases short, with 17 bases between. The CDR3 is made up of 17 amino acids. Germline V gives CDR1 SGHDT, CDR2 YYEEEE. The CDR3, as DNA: TGTGCCAGCAGCATCCGGGACGGACTATATAGCAATCAGCCCCAGCATTTT. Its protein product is CASSIRDGLYSNQPQHF.

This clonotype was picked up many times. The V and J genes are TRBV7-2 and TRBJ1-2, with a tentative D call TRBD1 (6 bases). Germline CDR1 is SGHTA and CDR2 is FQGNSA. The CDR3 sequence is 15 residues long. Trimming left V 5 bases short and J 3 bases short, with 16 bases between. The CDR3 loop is CASSRSRGMDYGYTF. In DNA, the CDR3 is TGTGCCAGCAGCCGATCTAGGGGGATGGACTATGGCTACACCTTC.

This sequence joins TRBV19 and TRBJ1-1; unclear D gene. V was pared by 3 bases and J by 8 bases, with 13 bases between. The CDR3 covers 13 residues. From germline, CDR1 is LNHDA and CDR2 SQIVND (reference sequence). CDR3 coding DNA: TGTGCCAGTAGTATTCTGGGAGTCACCGAAGCTTTCTTT. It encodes CASSILGVTEAFF.

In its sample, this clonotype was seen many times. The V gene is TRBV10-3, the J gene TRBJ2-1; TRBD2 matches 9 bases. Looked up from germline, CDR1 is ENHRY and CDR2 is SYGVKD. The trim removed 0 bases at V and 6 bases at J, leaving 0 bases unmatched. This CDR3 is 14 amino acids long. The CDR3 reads CAISESSGGNEQFF. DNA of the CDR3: TGTGCCATCAGTGAGTCTAGCGGGGGCAATGAGCAGTTCTTC.

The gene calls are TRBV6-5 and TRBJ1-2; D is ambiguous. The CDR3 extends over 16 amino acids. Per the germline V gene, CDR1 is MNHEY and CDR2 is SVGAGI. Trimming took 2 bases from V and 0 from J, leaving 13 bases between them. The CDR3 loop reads CASSYAFLKTNYGYTF. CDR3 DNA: TGTGCCAGCAGTTACGCCTTTCTCAAAACTAACTATGGCTACACCTTC.

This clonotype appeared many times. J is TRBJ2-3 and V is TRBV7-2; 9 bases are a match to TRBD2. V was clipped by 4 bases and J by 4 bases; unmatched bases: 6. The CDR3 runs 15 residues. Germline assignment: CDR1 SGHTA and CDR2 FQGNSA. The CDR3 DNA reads TGTGCCAGCAGCTCGGGACTAGCCTTCGCAGATACGCAGTATTTT. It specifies CASSSGLAFADTQYF.

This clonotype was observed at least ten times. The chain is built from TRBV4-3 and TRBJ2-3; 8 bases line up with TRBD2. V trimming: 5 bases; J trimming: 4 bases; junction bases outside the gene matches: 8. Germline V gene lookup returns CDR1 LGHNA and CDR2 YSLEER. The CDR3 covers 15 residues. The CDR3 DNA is TGCGCCAGCAGCGCCCAACTAGCGGCCGCAGATACGCAGTATTTT. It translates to CASSAQLAAADTQYF.

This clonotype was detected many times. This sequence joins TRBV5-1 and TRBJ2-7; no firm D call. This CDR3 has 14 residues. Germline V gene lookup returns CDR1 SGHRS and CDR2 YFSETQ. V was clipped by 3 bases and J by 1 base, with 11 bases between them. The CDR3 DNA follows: TGCGCCAGCAGCTCGGACCCGAGGTCCTACGAGCAGTACTTC. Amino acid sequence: CASSSDPRSYEQYF.

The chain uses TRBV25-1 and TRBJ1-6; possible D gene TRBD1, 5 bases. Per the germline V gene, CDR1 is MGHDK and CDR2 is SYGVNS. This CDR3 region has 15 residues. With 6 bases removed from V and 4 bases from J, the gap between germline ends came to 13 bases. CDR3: CASRTAGLYNSPLHF. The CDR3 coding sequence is TGTGCCAGCAGGACTGCGGGACTTTATAATTCACCCCTCCACTTT.

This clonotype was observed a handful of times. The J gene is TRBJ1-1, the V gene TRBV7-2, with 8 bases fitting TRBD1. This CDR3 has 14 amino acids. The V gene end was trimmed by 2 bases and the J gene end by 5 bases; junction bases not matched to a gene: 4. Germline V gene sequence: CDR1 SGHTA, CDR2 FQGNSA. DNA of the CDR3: TGTGCCAGCAGCTTAAGTTGGACAGGGACTGAAGCTTTCTTT. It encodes CASSLSWTGTEAFF.

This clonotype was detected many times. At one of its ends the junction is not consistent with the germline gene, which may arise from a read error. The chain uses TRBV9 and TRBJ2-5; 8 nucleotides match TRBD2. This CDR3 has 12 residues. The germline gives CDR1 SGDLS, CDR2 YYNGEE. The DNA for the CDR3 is TGTGCCAGCAGCGGCATGGGACTAGGGTTGCACTTC. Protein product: CASSGMGLGLHF.

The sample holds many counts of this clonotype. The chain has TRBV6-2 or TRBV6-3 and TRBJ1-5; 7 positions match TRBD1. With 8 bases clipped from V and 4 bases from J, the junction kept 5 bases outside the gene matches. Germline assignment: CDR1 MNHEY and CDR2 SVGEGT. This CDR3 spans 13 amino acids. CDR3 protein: CASQDRVNQPQHF. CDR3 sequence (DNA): TGTGCCAGCCAAGACAGGGTGAATCAGCCCCAGCATTTT.

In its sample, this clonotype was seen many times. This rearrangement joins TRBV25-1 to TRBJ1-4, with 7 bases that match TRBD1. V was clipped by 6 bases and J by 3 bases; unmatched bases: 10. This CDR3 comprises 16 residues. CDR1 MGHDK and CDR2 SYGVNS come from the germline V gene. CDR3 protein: CASSAPGTVSNEKLFF. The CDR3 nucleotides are TGTGCCAGCAGCGCCCCCGGGACAGTTTCTAATGAAAAACTGTTTTTT.

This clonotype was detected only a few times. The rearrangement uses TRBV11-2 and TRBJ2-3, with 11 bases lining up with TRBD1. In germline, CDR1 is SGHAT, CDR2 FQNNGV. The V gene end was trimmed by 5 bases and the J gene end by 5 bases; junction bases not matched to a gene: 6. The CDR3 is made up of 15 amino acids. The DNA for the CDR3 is TGTGCCAGCAGCCTTCGTGGGACAGGGGGAGATACGCAGTATTTT. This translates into CASSLRGTGGDTQYF.

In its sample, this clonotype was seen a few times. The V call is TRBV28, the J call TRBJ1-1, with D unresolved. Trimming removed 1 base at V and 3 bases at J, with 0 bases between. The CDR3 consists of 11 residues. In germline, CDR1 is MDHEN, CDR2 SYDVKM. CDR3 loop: CASSLYTEAFF. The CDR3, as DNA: TGTGCCAGCAGTTTATACACTGAAGCTTTCTTT.

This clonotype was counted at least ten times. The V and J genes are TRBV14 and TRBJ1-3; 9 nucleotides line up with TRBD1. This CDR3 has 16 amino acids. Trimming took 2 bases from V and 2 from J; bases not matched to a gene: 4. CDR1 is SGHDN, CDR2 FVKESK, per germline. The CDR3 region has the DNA TGTGCCAGCAGCCAACCGGACAGGGGTACTGGAAACACCATATATTTT. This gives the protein CASSQPDRGTGNTIYF.

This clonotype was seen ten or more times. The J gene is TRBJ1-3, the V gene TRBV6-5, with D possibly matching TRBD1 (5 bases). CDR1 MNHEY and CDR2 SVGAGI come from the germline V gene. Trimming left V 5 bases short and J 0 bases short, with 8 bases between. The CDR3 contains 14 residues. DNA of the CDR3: TGTGCCAGCAGTGGGACCTACTCTGGAAACACCATATATTTT. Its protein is CASSGTYSGNTIYF.

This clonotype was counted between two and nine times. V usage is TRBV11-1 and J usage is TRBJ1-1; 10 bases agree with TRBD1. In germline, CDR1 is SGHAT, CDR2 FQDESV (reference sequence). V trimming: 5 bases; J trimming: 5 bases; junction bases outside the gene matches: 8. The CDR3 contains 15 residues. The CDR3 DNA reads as TGTGCCAGCAGCCGATATGGACAGGGGGGAACTGAAGCTTTCTTT. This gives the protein CASSRYGQGGTEAFF.

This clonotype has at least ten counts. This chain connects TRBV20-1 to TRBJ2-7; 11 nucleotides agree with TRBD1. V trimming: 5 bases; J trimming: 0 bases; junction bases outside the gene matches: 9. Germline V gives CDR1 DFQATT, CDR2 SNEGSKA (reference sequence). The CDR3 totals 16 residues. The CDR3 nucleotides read TGCAGTGCTGAGACTCCCGGGACAGGGGGCTCCTACGAGCAGTACTTC. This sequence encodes CSAETPGTGGSYEQYF.

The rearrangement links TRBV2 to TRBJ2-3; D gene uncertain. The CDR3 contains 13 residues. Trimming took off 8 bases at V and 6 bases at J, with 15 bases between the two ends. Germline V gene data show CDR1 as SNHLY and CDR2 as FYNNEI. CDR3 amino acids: CASHLTMGDTQYF. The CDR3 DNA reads TGTGCCAGCCACCTTACTATGGGGGATACGCAGTATTTT. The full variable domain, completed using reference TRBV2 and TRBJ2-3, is EPEVTQTPSHQVTQMGQEVILRCVPISNHLYFYWYRQILGQKVEFLVSFYNNEISEKSEIFDDQFSVERPDGSNFTLKIRSTKLEDSAMYFCASHLTMGDTQYFGPGTRLTVL.

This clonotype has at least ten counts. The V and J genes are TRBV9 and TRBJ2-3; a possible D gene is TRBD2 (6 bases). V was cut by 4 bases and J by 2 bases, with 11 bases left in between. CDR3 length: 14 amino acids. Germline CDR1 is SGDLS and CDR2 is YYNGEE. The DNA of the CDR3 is TGTGCCAGCAGCCCCGCGGGATTCACAGATACGCAGTATTTT. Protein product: CASSPAGFTDTQYF.

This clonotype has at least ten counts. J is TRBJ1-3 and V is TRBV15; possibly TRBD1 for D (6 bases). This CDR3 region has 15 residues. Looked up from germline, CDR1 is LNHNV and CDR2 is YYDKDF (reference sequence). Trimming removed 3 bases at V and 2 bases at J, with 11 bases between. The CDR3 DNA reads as TGTGCCACCAGCAGGAACAGGGAAGCTGGAAACACCATATATTTT. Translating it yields CATSRNREAGNTIYF.

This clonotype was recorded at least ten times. CDR3 in amino acids: CSVEDLWTSQETQYF. The CDR3 bases are TGCAGCGTTGAAGATCTCTGGACAAGTCAAGAGACCCAGTACTTC. The chain joins TRBV29-1 to TRBJ2-5, with a tentative D call TRBD1 (5 bases). V was pared by 0 bases and J by 2 bases, with 13 bases between. In germline, CDR1 is SQVTM, CDR2 ANQGSEA. This CDR3 comprises 15 residues.

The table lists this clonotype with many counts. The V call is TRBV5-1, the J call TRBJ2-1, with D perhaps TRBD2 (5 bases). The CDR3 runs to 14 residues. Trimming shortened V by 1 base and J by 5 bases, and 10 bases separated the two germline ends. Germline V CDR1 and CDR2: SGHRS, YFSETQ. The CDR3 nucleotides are TGCGCCAGCAGCTTGCTCGGACTCAACAATGAGCAGTTCTTC. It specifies CASSLLGLNNEQFF.

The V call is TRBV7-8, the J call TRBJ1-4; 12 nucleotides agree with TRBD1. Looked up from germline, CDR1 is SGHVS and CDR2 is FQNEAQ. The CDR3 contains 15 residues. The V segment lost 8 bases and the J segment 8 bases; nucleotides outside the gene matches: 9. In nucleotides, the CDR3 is TGTGCCAGCGGACGGGACAGGGGGCGACGCGAAAAACTGTTTTTT. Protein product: CASGRDRGRREKLFF.

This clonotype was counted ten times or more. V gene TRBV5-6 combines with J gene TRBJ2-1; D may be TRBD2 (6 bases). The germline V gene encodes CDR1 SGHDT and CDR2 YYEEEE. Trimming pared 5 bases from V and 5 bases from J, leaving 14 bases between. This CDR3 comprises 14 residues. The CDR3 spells CASSIRTNDNEQFF. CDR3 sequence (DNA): TGTGCCAGCAGTATACGGACTAACGACAATGAGCAGTTCTTC.